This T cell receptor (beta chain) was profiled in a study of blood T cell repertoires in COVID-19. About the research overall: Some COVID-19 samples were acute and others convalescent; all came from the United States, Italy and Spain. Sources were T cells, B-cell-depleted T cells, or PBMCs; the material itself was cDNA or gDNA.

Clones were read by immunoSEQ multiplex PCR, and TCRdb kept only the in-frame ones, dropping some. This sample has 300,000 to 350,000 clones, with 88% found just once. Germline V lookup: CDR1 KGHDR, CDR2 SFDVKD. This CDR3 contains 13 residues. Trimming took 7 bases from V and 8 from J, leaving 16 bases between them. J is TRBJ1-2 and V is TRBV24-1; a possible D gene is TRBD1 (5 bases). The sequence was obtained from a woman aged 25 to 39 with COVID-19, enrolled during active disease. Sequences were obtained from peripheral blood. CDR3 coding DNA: TGTGCCACCAGGGGGGGGAATTCGGGCGGCTACACCTTC. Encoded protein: CATRGGNSGGYTF.